This record covers a single T cell receptor (beta chain). Repertoires were generated with immunoSEQ multiplex PCR, while TCRdb's copy carries only in-frame clones and drops some. The sample carries roughly 28,000 clones, more than 85% recorded once. This entry belongs to a study of T cell changes during pregnancy in multiple sclerosis. V shed 3 bases, J shed 2 bases, and the junction held 6 bases outside the gene matches. Germline V gene sequence: CDR1 SNHLY, CDR2 FYNNEI. There are 15 residues in the CDR3. The TCR sequence derives from a female donor in good health, enrolled as a control in a pregnancy study. Sequenced material: CD4+ T cells from peripheral blood mononuclear cells, taken in the first trimester of pregnancy. The chain carries TRBV2 and TRBJ2-7, with 8 nucleotides matching TRBD2. The CDR3 is CASSDGAGEAYEQYF. CDR3 bases: TGTGCCAGCAGTGATGGAGCGGGGGAGGCCTACGAGCAGTACTTC.